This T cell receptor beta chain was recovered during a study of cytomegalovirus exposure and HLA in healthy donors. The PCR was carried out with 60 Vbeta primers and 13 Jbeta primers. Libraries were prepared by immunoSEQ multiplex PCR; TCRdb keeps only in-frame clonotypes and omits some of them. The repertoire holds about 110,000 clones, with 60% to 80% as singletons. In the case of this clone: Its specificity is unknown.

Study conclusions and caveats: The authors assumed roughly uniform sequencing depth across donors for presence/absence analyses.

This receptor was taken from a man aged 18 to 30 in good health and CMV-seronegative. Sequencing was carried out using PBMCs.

CDR3 sequence reads: CAISSGLAGLTDTQYF. CDR3 nucleotides: TGTGCCATCAGCTCCGGACTAGCGGGGCTCACAGATACGCAGTATTTT. The rearrangement links TRBV10-3 to TRBJ2-3, with 12 nucleotides matching TRBD2. Per germline, CDR1 ENHRY and CDR2 SYGVKD. The CDR3 length is 16 residues. V dropped 6 bases and J dropped 2; count of bases not matched to a gene: 6.